The clone carrying this TCR beta chain has only a few counts. The sample comes from a study of early T cells in non-severe SARS-CoV-2 infection. The library protocol tagged individual cDNA molecules with unique molecular identifiers. From the 5' RACE reads, TCRdb called clonotypes with MiXCR, one entry per CDR3 protein. The sample carries roughly 70,000 distinct CDR3 sequences, 20% to 25% recorded once. CDR1 and CDR2 (germline): GTSNPN, SVGIG (reference sequence). Trimming cost V 1 base and J 7 bases, with 17 bases left between them. The CDR3 runs to 15 residues. This clonotype was obtained from an adult who was a healthcare worker with PCR-confirmed SARS-CoV-2 infection or an uninfected control (not recorded which). V usage is TRBV30 and J usage is TRBJ2-1, with D maybe TRBD1 (6 bases). The specimen comprised whole blood, sampled at baseline. The CDR3 DNA follows: TGTGCCTGGAGTGAAGACAGGCCCCTCGGGAATGAGCAGTTCTTC. Translated, it gives CAWSEDRPLGNEQFF. The whole variable domain, filled in from reference TRBV30 and TRBJ2-1, reads SQTIHQWPATLVQPVGSPLSLECTVEGTSNPNLYWYRQAAGRGLQLLFYSVGIGQISSEVPQNLSASRPQDRQFILSSKKLLLSDSGFYLCAWSEDRPLGNEQFFGPGTRLTVL.